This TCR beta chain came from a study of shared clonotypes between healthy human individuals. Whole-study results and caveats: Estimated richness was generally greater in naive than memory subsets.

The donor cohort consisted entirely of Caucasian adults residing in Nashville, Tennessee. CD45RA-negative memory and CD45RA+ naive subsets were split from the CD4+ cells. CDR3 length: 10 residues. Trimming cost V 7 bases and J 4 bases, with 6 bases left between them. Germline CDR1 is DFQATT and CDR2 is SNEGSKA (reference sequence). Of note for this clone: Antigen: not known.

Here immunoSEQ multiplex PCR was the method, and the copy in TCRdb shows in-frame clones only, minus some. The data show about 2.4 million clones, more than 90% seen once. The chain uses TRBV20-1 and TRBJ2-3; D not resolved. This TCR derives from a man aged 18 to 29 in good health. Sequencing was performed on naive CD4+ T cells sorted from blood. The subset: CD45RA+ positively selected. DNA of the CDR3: TGCAGTGGAGGCGCAGATACGCAGTATTTT. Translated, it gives CSGGADTQYF.